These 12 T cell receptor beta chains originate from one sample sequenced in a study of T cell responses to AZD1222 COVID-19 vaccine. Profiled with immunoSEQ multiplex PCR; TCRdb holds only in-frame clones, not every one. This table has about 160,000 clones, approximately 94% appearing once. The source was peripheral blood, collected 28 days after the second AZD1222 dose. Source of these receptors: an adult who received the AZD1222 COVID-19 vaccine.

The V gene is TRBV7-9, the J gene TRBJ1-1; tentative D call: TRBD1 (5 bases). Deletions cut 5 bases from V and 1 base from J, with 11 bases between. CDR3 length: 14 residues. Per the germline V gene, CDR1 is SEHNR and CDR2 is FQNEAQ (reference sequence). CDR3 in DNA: TGTGCCAGCAGCCCGGGACCTGAGAACACTGAAGCTTTCTTT. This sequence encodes CASSPGPENTEAFF.

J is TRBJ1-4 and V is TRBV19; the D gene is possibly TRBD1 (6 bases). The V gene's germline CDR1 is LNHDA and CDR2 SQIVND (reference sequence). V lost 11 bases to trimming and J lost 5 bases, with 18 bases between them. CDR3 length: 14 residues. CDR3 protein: CASHRRTANEKLFF. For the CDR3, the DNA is TGTGCCTCTCACCGAAGGACAGCGAATGAAAAACTGTTTTTT.

CDR3 nucleotide sequence: TGTGCCAGCAGTTACTCGGTCGCAAGTGGCTACACCTTC. Its protein product is CASSYSVASGYTF. V usage is TRBV6-2 or TRBV6-3 and J usage is TRBJ1-2, with D unclear. Germline values: CDR1 MNHEY, CDR2 SVGEGT. The CDR3 has 13 amino acids. Deletions cut 0 bases from V and 7 bases from J, with 9 bases between.

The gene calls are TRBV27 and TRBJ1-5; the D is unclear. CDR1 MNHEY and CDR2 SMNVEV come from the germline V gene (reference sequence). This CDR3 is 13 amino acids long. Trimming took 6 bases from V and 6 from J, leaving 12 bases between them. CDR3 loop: CASSAMGSQPQHF. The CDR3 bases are TGTGCCAGCAGCGCTATGGGGTCTCAGCCCCAGCATTTT.

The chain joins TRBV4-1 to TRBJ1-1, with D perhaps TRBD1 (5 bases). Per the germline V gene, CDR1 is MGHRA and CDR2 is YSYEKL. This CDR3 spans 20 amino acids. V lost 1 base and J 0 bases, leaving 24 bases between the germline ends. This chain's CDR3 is CASSQGGLTSLTDMNTEAFF. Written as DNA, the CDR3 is TGCGCCAGCAGCCAAGGAGGCCTAACCTCGCTAACGGACATGAACACTGAAGCTTTCTTT.

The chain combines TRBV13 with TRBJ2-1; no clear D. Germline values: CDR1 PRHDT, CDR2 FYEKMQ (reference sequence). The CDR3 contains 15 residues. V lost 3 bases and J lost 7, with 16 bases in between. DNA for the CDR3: TGTGCCAGCAGCTTTCTTCTTGGGATTTTTAATGAGCAGTTCTTC. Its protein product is CASSFLLGIFNEQFF.

The CDR3 here is CASSYGQASTGELFF. The CDR3 DNA sequence: TGTGCCAGCAGTTACGGGCAGGCCTCCACCGGGGAGCTGTTTTTT. The chain employs TRBV6-5 and TRBJ2-2, with no clear D. CDR1 and CDR2 (germline): MNHEY, SVGAGI. V was trimmed by 2 bases and J by 4 bases, leaving 11 bases between them. The CDR3 length is 15 residues.

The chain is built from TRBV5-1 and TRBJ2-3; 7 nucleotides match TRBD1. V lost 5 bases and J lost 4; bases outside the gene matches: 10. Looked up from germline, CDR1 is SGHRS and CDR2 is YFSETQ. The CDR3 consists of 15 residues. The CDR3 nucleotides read TGCGCCAGCAGAAAGACAGGGTCAGTTCCAGATACGCAGTATTTT. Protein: CASRKTGSVPDTQYF.

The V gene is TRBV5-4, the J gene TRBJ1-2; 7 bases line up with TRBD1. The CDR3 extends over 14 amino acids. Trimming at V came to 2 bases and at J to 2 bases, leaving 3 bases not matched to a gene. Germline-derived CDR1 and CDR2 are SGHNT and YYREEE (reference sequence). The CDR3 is CASSLTGENYGYTF. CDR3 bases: TGTGCCAGCAGCTTAACAGGGGAAAACTATGGCTACACCTTC.

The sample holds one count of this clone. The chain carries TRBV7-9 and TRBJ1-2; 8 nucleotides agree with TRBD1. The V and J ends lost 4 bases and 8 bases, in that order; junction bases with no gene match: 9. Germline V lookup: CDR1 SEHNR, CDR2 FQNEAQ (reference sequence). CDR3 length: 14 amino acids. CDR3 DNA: TGTGCCAGCAGCTCTTCCTGGGGGACAGGCGGCTACACCTTC. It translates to CASSSSWGTGGYTF.

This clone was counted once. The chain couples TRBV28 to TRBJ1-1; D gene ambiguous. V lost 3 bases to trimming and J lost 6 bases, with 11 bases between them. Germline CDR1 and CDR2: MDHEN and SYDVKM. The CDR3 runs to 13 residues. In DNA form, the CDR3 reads TGTGCCAGCAGTTTGGGCAGTGTGGCTGAAGCTTTCTTT. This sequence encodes CASSLGSVAEAFF.

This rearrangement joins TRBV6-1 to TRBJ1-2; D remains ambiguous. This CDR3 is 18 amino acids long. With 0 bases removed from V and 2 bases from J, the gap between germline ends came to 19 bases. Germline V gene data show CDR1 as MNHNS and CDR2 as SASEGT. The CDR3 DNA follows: TGTGCCAGCAGTGAAGCGAGTCTTGGTCGGGTACGGAACTATGGCTACACCTTC. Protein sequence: CASSEASLGRVRNYGYTF.